Listed here are 22 T cell receptor beta chains from one sample, sequenced in a study of graft-versus-host responses after intestinal transplantation (dated by TCRdb to about 2021). Library creation used the immunoSEQ multiplex PCR assay. TCRdb limited this immuneACCESS table to in-frame rearrangements with V and J called. A share of clones is missing; checked studies link under half to unresolved V genes, and the rest is unexplained. This sample is represented by about 24,000 clones; approximately 85% of them were singletons. 0.9% to 1% of the sample goes to the ten largest clones. The source was PBMCs, collected approximately 450 days after intestinal transplant. The receptors were gathered from a human patient who received an intestinal transplant, so some T cells may come from the graft donor.

The V and J genes are TRBV14 and TRBJ2-1, with 10 bases that match TRBD2. Germline V CDR1 and CDR2: SGHDN, FVKESK. The CDR3 is 16 amino acids. The ends lost 4 bases at V and 3 bases at J; junction bases unmatched: 6. As DNA, the CDR3 is TGTGCCAGCAGCCCTCGTTTAGCGGGAGGCTACAATGAGCAGTTCTTC. Translated, it gives CASSPRLAGGYNEQFF.

The chain joins TRBV28 to TRBJ2-3, with 13 bases aligning to TRBD2. CDR3 length equals 17 residues. The V and J ends lost 11 bases and 0 bases, in that order; junction bases with no gene match: 11. Germline CDR1 is MDHEN and CDR2 is SYDVKM. The CDR3 reads CAGSGTSGILSTDTQYF. CDR3 nucleotide sequence: TGTGCCGGTTCCGGGACTAGCGGGATTCTGAGCACAGATACGCAGTATTTT.

The chain couples TRBV6-8 to TRBJ2-5, with 8 bases matching TRBD1. In germline, CDR1 is MNHGY, CDR2 SAAAGT. The J segment lost 6 bases and the V segment lost 5 bases, leaving 11 bases of the junction unmatched. The CDR3 has 15 amino acids. CDR3 residues: CASSAIGQGVKTQYF. CDR3 in DNA: TGTGCCAGCAGTGCCATAGGACAGGGTGTCAAGACCCAGTACTTC.

This chain links TRBV7-3 with TRBJ2-5; 8 bases agree with TRBD2. Germline CDR1 SGHTA, CDR2 FQGTGA. The CDR3 runs 15 residues. V gave up 5 bases and J gave up 2 bases; unmatched junction bases: 7. The CDR3 here is CASSLGGLVQETQYF. CDR3 DNA: TGTGCCAGCAGCCTAGGGGGACTAGTTCAAGAGACCCAGTACTTC.

This clone was seen a single time. The chain has TRBV7-3 and TRBJ1-1, with D perhaps matching TRBD1 (6 bases). Germline V gene data show CDR1 as SGHTA and CDR2 as FQGTGA. The V gene lost 2 bases and the J gene lost 0 bases, with 10 bases spanning the gap. The CDR3 spans 15 residues. The chain's CDR3 is CASSLSGQLNTEAFF. Written as DNA, the CDR3 is TGTGCCAGCAGCTTATCTGGACAGCTGAACACTGAAGCTTTCTTT.

The rearrangement uses TRBV5-1 and TRBJ2-7, with 7 bases matching TRBD2. CDR1 and CDR2 from the germline V gene are SGHRS and YFSETQ. V lost 1 base and J lost 5; bases outside the gene matches: 12. The CDR3 extends over 16 amino acids. For the CDR3, the DNA is TGCGCCAGCAGCTTGATTAGACTAGCCCAAGGGAACGAGCAGTACTTC. Its translation: CASSLIRLAQGNEQYF.

This clone is a singleton in its sample. CDR3 sequence: CASSLAGVGHEQYF. Written as DNA, the CDR3 is TGTGCCAGCAGTTTAGCGGGAGTCGGCCACGAGCAGTACTTC. The gene calls are TRBV6-5 and TRBJ2-7; 9 positions agree with TRBD2. Per germline, CDR1 MNHEY and CDR2 SVGAGI. The CDR3 is 14 amino acids. V lost 4 bases and J lost 5; bases outside the gene matches: 6.

This clone was observed a few times. The chain carries TRBV19 and TRBJ2-1; possible D gene TRBD2, 5 bases. V lost 3 bases and J lost 6, with 12 bases in between. This CDR3 has 14 amino acids. CDR1 and CDR2 (germline): LNHDA, SQIVND (reference sequence). As DNA, the CDR3 is TGTGCCAGTAGTATTCTGGGCGGAGGCAATGAGCAGTTCTTC. Its protein product is CASSILGGGNEQFF.

This sequence joins TRBV7-9 and TRBJ2-1; 7 positions agree with TRBD2. Germline V gene data show CDR1 as SEHNR and CDR2 as FQNEAQ (reference sequence). This CDR3 region has 14 residues. The J segment lost 5 bases and the V segment lost 5 bases, leaving 6 bases of the junction unmatched. DNA for the CDR3: TGTGCCAGCAGCAAAGCGGGAAGTCACAATGAGCAGTTCTTC. Protein product: CASSKAGSHNEQFF.

J is TRBJ2-1 and V is TRBV4-1; 9 bases match TRBD1. This CDR3 contains 18 residues. The junction had 17 bases not matched to a gene; V was cut back by 1 base and J by 10 bases. Germline V CDR1 and CDR2: MGHRA, YSYEKL. CDR3 sequence: CASSQVRETGGFRLEQFF. Here the CDR3 DNA reads TGCGCCAGCAGCCAAGTGAGGGAAACAGGGGGCTTTAGATTGGAGCAGTTCTTC.

V gene TRBV2 combines with J gene TRBJ2-1; weak D call: TRBD1 (6 bases). The CDR3 has 16 amino acids. Per germline, CDR1 SNHLY and CDR2 FYNNEI. Trimming removed 10 bases at V and 0 bases at J, with 19 bases between. The DNA of the CDR3 is TGTGCCAACCGGGACACTTCATCGAGCTCCTACAATGAGCAGTTCTTC. It translates to CANRDTSSSSYNEQFF.

This clone was found once. The chain is built from TRBV13 and TRBJ2-2; 7 bases agree with TRBD1. Per germline, CDR1 PRHDT and CDR2 FYEKMQ (reference sequence). V lost 1 base, J lost 6 bases, and 8 bases stayed unmatched. The CDR3 is 16 residues long. CDR3 amino acids: CASSLAPGQHAGELFF. The CDR3 coding sequence is TGTGCCAGCAGCTTAGCCCCGGGACAGCACGCCGGGGAGCTGTTTTTT. Full variable domain (outside the CDR3, taken from reference TRBV13 and TRBJ2-2): AAGVIQSPRHLIKEKRETATLKCYPIPRHDTVYWYQQGPGQDPQFLISFYEKMQSDKGSIPDRFSAQQFSDYHSELNMSSLELGDSALYFCASSLAPGQHAGELFFGEGSRLTVL.

The chain couples TRBV20-1 to TRBJ2-1, with D unclear. V was cut by 5 bases and J by 8 bases, with 7 bases left in between. Per the germline V gene, CDR1 is DFQATT and CDR2 is SNEGSKA (reference sequence). CDR3 size: 10 residues. DNA of the CDR3: TGCAGTGCTTCCCCCCATGAGCAGTTCTTC. Encoded protein: CSASPHEQFF.

This chain uses TRBV11-3 with TRBJ2-4; D uncertain. Deletions cut 5 bases from V and 7 bases from J, with 12 bases between. The length of the CDR3 is 13 residues. The V gene's germline CDR1 is SGHNT and CDR2 YENEEA. The CDR3 DNA sequence: TGTGCCAGCAGCCTAGGGCTTTTTAACATTCAGTACTTC. It is translated as CASSLGLFNIQYF.

Comments on this clone: Other DNA sequences in the sample encode the same CDR3. The chain joins TRBV6-5 to TRBJ1-2, with TRBD1 as a possible D gene (5 bases). Trimming pared 2 bases from V and 2 bases from J, leaving 6 bases between. The germline CDR1 and CDR2 sequences are MNHEY and SVGAGI. This CDR3 has 13 amino acids. CDR3 sequence reads: CASSYGGNYGYTF. In DNA, the CDR3 is TGTGCCAGCAGTTACGGGGGGAACTATGGCTACACCTTC.

This clone was counted a single time. The chain couples TRBV7-8 to TRBJ2-7; D is unresolved. CDR3 length equals 16 residues. The V end lost 4 bases, the J end lost 3 bases, and 19 bases lay between the germline ends. Germline-derived CDR1 and CDR2 are SGHVS and FQNEAQ. CDR3 protein: CASSYIPGPKFYEQYF. The CDR3 bases are TGTGCCAGCAGCTATATTCCCGGACCGAAGTTCTACGAGCAGTACTTC.

The CDR3 protein is CASSLVRGTGQPQHF. The DNA for the CDR3 is TGTGCCAGCAGCTTAGTCAGGGGGACGGGTCAGCCCCAGCATTTT. This rearrangement joins TRBV7-8 to TRBJ1-5, with 7 bases lining up with TRBD1. Germline CDR1 is SGHVS and CDR2 is FQNEAQ. The CDR3 sequence is 15 residues long. With V trimmed by 1 base and J by 6 bases, 6 bases remained unmatched.

The V gene is TRBV6-1, the J gene TRBJ2-7; 7 bases map to TRBD1. Losses at the gene ends were 2 bases for V and 1 base for J; bases not matched to a gene: 5. Germline lookup yields CDR1 MNHNS and CDR2 SASEGT. The CDR3 has 15 residues. CDR3 coding DNA: TGTGCCAGCAGTGAATTGGACAGGCGTTCCTACGAGCAGTACTTC. Encoded protein: CASSELDRRSYEQYF.

The V call is TRBV11-2, the J call TRBJ2-1; possible D gene TRBD2, 6 bases. Germline V gene sequence: CDR1 SGHAT, CDR2 FQNNGV. V dropped 2 bases and J dropped 0 bases, with 11 bases sitting between them. The CDR3 length is 16 residues. The DNA for the CDR3 is TGTGCCAGCAGCTTAACGGGAGTGAGCTCCTACAATGAGCAGTTCTTC. Its translation is CASSLTGVSSYNEQFF.

This chain joins TRBV19 and TRBJ2-1, with 9 bases aligning to TRBD1. Germline CDR1 LNHDA, CDR2 SQIVND (reference sequence). After removal of 6 bases from V and 5 bases from J, the junction contained 8 bases not matched to a gene. The CDR3 is 15 residues long. The CDR3 coding sequence is TGTGCCAGTAGGATGGGGGGACAGGGCAACAATGAGCAGTTCTTC. Translated: CASRMGGQGNNEQFF.

This chain connects TRBV27 to TRBJ1-2, with D possibly matching TRBD1 (6 bases). The CDR3 is 14 amino acids. CDR1 and CDR2 from the germline V gene are MNHEY and SMNVEV (reference sequence). Trimming left V 5 bases short and J 3 bases short, with 13 bases between. The CDR3: CASSIRGRDYGYTF. DNA of the CDR3: TGTGCCAGCAGTATCAGGGGAAGGGACTATGGCTACACCTTC.

The chain joins TRBV4-1 to TRBJ2-1; D not resolved. Germline values: CDR1 MGHRA, CDR2 YSYEKL. This CDR3 has 16 amino acids. Trimming shortened V by 1 base and J by 10 bases, and 20 bases separated the two germline ends. CDR3 in amino acids: CASSQGVVGPGSEQFF. The CDR3 coding sequence is TGCGCCAGCAGCCAAGGGGTGGTCGGTCCCGGGTCGGAGCAGTTCTTC.